A selection of T cell receptor beta chains follows, all from one sample in a study of Graves' ophthalmopathy and Graves' hyperthyroidism. Each CDR3 protein gets one entry after TCRdb re-called the multiplex PCR reads with MiXCR. The table lists around 600,000 distinct CDR3 sequences, about 40% of them singletons. The sample was peripheral blood. The source is an adult man with Graves' ophthalmopathy. Each CDR3 is given with its conserved first and last residue. The D gene is left open where the match is weak. Some rows mark clone size as missing; the rest say once, few, many or name a class of expanded clone.

V	length	D	J	size	CDR3	DNA
TRBV2	14	TRBD1	TRBJ1-1	once	CASRAGTGQDEAFF	TGTGCCAGCAGGGCCGGGACAGGGCAAGATGAAGCTTTCTTT
TRBV7-3	15	-	TRBJ2-7	-	CASSIQKDSTREEYF	TGTGCCAGTAGTATACAAAAAGACAGCACCCGCGAGGAGTACTTC
TRBV9	16	TRBD1	TRBJ2-6	-	CASSAEAGTGENVLTF	TGTGCCAGCAGCGCTGAGGCCGGGACAGGGGAGAACGTCCTGACTTTC
TRBV2	15	-	TRBJ1-2	many	CASSEVAGTGYGYTF	TGTGCCAGCAGTGAAGTGGCTGGGACCGGCTATGGCTACACCTTC
TRBV10-3	14	-	TRBJ1-2	many	CAISISKQGGGYTF	TGTGCCATCAGTATTTCAAAACAGGGAGGTGGCTACACCTTC
TRBV7-8	13	-	TRBJ1-1	-	CASSTRGGTEAFF	TGTGCCAGCAGCACCAGGGGTGGAACTGAAGCTTTCTTT
TRBV11-3	13	-	TRBJ2-1	-	CASSSGGRHEQFF	TGTGCCAGCAGCTCTGGAGGGAGACATGAGCAGTTCTTC
TRBV6-6	14	-	TRBJ2-5	-	CASRSPGLRETQYF	TGTGCCAGCAGGAGCCCGGGTCTCAGGGAGACCCAGTACTTC
TRBV2	14	-	TRBJ1-1	many	CASSVGKKNTEAFF	TGTGCCAGCAGCGTCGGGAAAAAGAACACTGAAGCTTTCTTT
TRBV24-1	16	TRBD1	TRBJ1-2	-	CATSGHAATGDYGYTF	TGTGCCACCAGTGGTCACGCGGCGACAGGGGACTATGGCTACACCTTC
TRBV20-1	12	-	TRBJ2-7	few	CSASRQVYEQYF	TGCAGTGCTAGTAGGCAAGTCTACGAGCAGTACTTC
TRBV3-2	15	-	TRBJ2-2	-	CASSHDPSWTGELFF	TGTGCCAGCAGCCATGACCCCTCTTGGACCGGGGAGCTGTTTTTT
TRBV11-2	17	-	TRBJ1-4	many	CASSPVQGKATNEKLFF	TGTGCCAGCAGCCCCGTCCAGGGGAAAGCAACTAATGAAAAACTGTTTTTT
TRBV6-1	15	-	TRBJ2-7	-	CASSYGGGRTYEQYF	TGTGCCAGCAGTTACGGAGGGGGTCGGACCTACGAGCAGTACTTC
TRBV15	13	-	TRBJ1-3	-	CATSRLGVNTIYF	TGTGCCACCAGCAGACTCGGAGTGAACACCATATATTTT
TRBV5-1	15	TRBD1	TRBJ1-2	many	CASSVGQGVNYGYTF	TGCGCCAGCAGCGTCGGACAGGGGGTCAACTATGGCTACACCTTC
TRBV7-2	15	-	TRBJ2-5	-	CASSLGSGSEETQYF	TGTGCCAGCAGCTTAGGGTCCGGGAGCGAAGAGACCCAGTACTTC
TRBV7-2	13	-	TRBJ2-6	-	CASSSTRANVLTF	TGTGCCAGCAGCTCGACGCGGGCCAACGTCCTGACTTTC
TRBV10-3	17	-	TRBJ2-5	-	CASSYSRLRGYQETQYF	TGTGCCAGCAGTTACTCGAGGTTGCGGGGCTATCAAGAGACCCAGTACTTC
TRBV2	15	-	TRBJ2-5	few	CASSEGATYPETQYF	TGTGCCAGCAGTGAAGGAGCCACTTACCCGGAGACCCAGTACTTC
TRBV12-3/TRBV12-4	13	-	TRBJ2-7	many	CASSLNGVYEQYF	TGTGCCAGCAGTTTAAACGGAGTCTACGAGCAGTACTTC
TRBV2	15	TRBD1	TRBJ1-3	many	CASTTKTGVGNTIYF	TGTGCCAGCACAACCAAGACAGGGGTTGGAAACACCATATATTTT
TRBV6-2/TRBV6-3	14	-	TRBJ2-5	-	CASSYSRIGETQYF	TGTGCCAGCAGTTACTCGAGGATCGGGGAGACCCAGTACTTC
TRBV27	13	-	TRBJ2-7	-	CASGPGGAYEQYF	TGTGCCAGCGGGCCAGGGGGGGCCTACGAGCAGTACTTC
TRBV12-3/TRBV12-4	11	-	TRBJ1-2	many	CANSGGGGYTF	TGTGCCAACTCCGGGGGCGGGGGCTACACCTTC
TRBV2	18	TRBD1	TRBJ2-6	-	CASSNGTGQSTGANVLTF	TGTGCCAGCAGCAACGGGACAGGGCAATCTACTGGGGCCAACGTCCTGACTTTC
TRBV9	11	-	TRBJ2-2	-	CASNSGGELFF	TGTGCCAGCAATTCCGGCGGGGAGCTGTTTTTT
TRBV10-3	14	TRBD2	TRBJ2-7	-	CASKAGTASYEQYF	TGTGCCTCTAAAGCGGGGACGGCCTCTTATGAGCAGTACTTC
TRBV5-1	14	TRBD1	TRBJ1-4	many	CASSLSGQGEKLFF	TGCGCCAGCAGCTTGTCTGGACAGGGTGAAAAACTGTTTTTT
TRBV6-1	15	-	TRBJ1-6	many	CASSYDGMGASPLHF	TGTGCCAGCAGTTACGACGGCATGGGGGCTTCACCCCTCCACTTT
TRBV20-1	15	TRBD1	TRBJ2-7	-	CSAARQGGDTGEQYF	TGCAGTGCTGCCCGACAGGGTGGCGACACCGGGGAGCAGTACTTC
TRBV6-6	15	-	TRBJ2-5	many	CASSYSPTGPETQYF	TGTGCCAGCAGTTACTCGCCCACAGGGCCAGAGACCCAGTACTTC
TRBV11-2	14	-	TRBJ1-1	-	CASSLRELYTEAFF	TGTGCCAGCAGCTTACGAGAATTGTACACTGAAGCTTTCTTT
TRBV6-1	16	TRBD2	TRBJ2-7	-	CASSEGLAGGNDELYF	TGTGCCAGCAGTGAGGGACTAGCGGGAGGAAACGACGAGCTGTACTTC
TRBV20-1	17	TRBD1	TRBJ1-6	many	CSARDWAAGGVDSPLHF	TGCAGTGCTAGAGATTGGGCAGCAGGGGGCGTTGATTCACCCCTCCACTTT
TRBV12-3/TRBV12-4	14	TRBD1	TRBJ1-6	many	CASSGTGINSPLHF	TGTGCCAGCAGTGGGACAGGGATCAATTCACCCCTCCACTTT
TRBV25-1	16	TRBD1	TRBJ2-7	-	CASSEFNGQGRWEQYF	TGTGCCAGCAGTGAATTTAATGGACAGGGCAGGTGGGAGCAGTACTTC
TRBV7-3	13	-	TRBJ1-2	-	CASSLAQGGGYTF	TGTGCCAGCAGCTTAGCACAGGGTGGTGGCTACACCTTC
TRBV7-9	15	-	TRBJ2-3	-	CASSWVNPSQDTQYF	TGTGCCAGCAGTTGGGTCAACCCTTCCCAAGATACGCAGTATTTT
TRBV2	14	-	TRBJ1-5	many	CASSPGRTNQPQHF	TGTGCCAGCAGTCCGGGACGGACCAATCAGCCCCAGCATTTT
TRBV10-2	15	-	TRBJ2-7	-	CASSQAGQSGYEQYF	TGTGCCAGCAGCCAAGCCGGACAGTCAGGCTACGAGCAGTACTTC